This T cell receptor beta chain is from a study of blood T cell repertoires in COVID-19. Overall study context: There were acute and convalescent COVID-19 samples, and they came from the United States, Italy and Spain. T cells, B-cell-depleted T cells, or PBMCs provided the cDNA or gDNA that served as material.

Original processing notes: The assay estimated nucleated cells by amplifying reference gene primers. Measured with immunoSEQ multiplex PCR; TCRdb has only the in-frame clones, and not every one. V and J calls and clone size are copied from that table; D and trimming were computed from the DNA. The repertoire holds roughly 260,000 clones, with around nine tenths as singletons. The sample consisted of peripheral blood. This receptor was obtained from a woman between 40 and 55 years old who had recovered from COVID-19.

The CDR3 nucleotides read TGTGCCAGCAGCTTAGACCAAGGGGGCCCCGCGGATACGCAGTATTTT. Translating it yields CASSLDQGGPADTQYF. This chain joins TRBV7-9 and TRBJ2-3; TRBD1 aligns across 7 bases. This CDR3 comprises 16 residues. The germline V gene has CDR1 SEHNR and CDR2 FQNEAQ (reference sequence). The V segment lost 1 base and the J segment 6 bases; nucleotides outside the gene matches: 10.